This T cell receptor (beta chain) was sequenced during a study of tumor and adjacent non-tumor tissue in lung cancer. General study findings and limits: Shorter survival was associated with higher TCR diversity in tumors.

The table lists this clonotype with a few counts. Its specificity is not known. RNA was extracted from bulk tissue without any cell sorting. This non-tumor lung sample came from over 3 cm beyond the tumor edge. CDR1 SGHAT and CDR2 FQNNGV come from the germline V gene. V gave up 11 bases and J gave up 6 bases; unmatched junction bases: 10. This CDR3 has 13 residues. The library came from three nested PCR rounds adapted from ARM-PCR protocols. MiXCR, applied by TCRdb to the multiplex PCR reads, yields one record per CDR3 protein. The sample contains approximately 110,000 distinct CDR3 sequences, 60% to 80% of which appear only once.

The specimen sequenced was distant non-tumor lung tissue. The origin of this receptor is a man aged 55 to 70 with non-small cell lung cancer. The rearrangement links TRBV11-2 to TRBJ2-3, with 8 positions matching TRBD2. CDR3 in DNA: TGTGCCTGCAACTTCGTAGCGGGGGATACGCAGTATTTT. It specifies CACNFVAGDTQYF.